The text below deals with one TCR beta chain. Its antigen has not been determined. Base-call qualities are not available, and no considerably larger clone is one nucleotide away. Library preparation used the immunoSEQ multiplex PCR assay. For the multiplex PCR, a mixture combining 60 forward primers for TCR Vbeta segments and 13 reverse primers for TCR Jbeta segments was used. A multiplex PCR assay on genomic DNA amplified the CDR3 region of rearranged TCR beta genes. On the Illumina HiSeq System, the amplified TCR beta libraries were sequenced as 87-base-pair reads. Per the original workflow: In a later analysis, approximately 74 million unique TCR beta chains were counted across the 666 repertoires, and roughly 11 million of these chains were shared by at least two donors. To remove PCR and sequencing errors, raw reads were error-corrected and collapsed into unique sequences using a nearest-neighbor algorithm that merged closely related sequences. Alignment of CDR3 sequences to IMGT reference sequences was used to assign V, D and J gene segments. Each retained sequence needed at least a six-nucleotide match to both a V gene segment and a J gene segment. Rearrangements were called productive when the CDR3 lacked stop codons and stayed in frame with V and J; all others were non-productive. CDR3 was defined by IMGT convention, running from the second conserved V-encoded cysteine to the conserved J-encoded phenylalanine. In an earlier analysis of more than 550 of the donors, sequences lacking an unambiguous match to a single V gene segment were excluded. An earlier analysis of fewer than 750 of the donors called V segments functional above 56.7% productive rearrangements and segregating when the between-donor standard deviation exceeded 5%. To diagnose cytomegalovirus status from the catalog of TCR beta chain sequences, a statistical classification framework was built. V and J gene assignment, in a later analysis, came from comparing TCR nucleotide sequences with IMGT/GENE-DB human TR gene sequences. The TCRdist pipeline was used in a later analysis to assign CDR3 sequences and most-parsimonious VDJ recombination scenarios. In a later analysis, each TCR beta chain was defined by its CDR3 amino acid sequence together with its V-gene family, and reads lacking a unique V-gene family were excluded. To address suspected cross-contamination and a sequencing artifact, a later analysis removed several hundred highly shared, low-generation-probability nucleotide sequences. A later analysis calculated a clonal expansion index for each public chain from normalized within-repertoire ranks of inferred template counts. In a later analysis, generation probabilities were computed using a VDJ recombination model fitted to out-of-frame rearrangements, and the results were checked against IGoR. In a later analysis, hypergeometric tests were used to score TCR-TCR, TCR-HLA and TCR-CMV co-occurrence, with a repertoire-size bias correction applied to TCR pairs. A later analysis estimated false discovery rates by permuting HLA or CMV assignments 20 times. In a later analysis, co-occurring TCRs were grouped using DBSCAN, and TCRdist sequence similarity was added for clustering within HLA-allele-positive subsets. For co-occurrence clustering, repertoires with fewer than 30,000 or more than 120,000 public chains were excluded, along with a handful of repertoires with anomalous nucleotide sharing. This immuneACCESS table, as held by TCRdb, lists in-frame sequences with V and J called but not all clones. Of the missing ones, under half trace to an unresolved V gene in checked studies; the others have no known cause. V, J and clone size are those of that table, while D and trimming were read from the DNA. The sample table records about 160,000 clones; approximately 80% of these occur just once. The biggest ten clones account for about 4.5% of the sample.

This sample is drawn from a study of cytomegalovirus exposure and HLA in healthy donors (dated by TCRdb to about 2017). Background for the entire study: In an earlier analysis of under 600 of the donors, under 300 Gb of sequence data and 117 million unique TCR beta sequences from 150 million to 200 million T cells were reported. Roughly 300 gigabases of sequencing data and around 80 million unique TCR sequences made up an early release that covered approximately 700 HLA-typed donors. Of the roughly 430 genotyped donors, about 80% fell in the genetic ancestry cluster associated with self-reported Caucasian donors. The study was designed to test whether signatures of past pathogen exposure could be identified by cataloging public T cell receptors. The study profiled the T cell repertoires of hundreds of subjects by immunosequencing and related them to cytomegalovirus serostatus. A separate validation cohort of 100 to 150 different subjects was used in addition to the roughly 700-subject first cohort. To predict cytomegalovirus infection status, the study brought together high-throughput TCR immunosequencing, statistical association of individual TCRs with disease status, and machine learning. To study patterns of TCR occurrence, a later analysis re-analyzed previously published TCR beta repertoires from 666 donors and added high-resolution HLA genotyping. Rather than drawing on any new phenotypic data, the later analysis identified candidate immune exposures from TCR beta sequences and the way those sequences occurred across donors. An earlier analysis of several hundred of the donors applied high-throughput TCR beta sequencing to assess whether each TCR beta V gene segment acted as functional or pseudogenic. Donor age, sex, ethnicity and CMV serostatus were compiled together with the repertoire data. In a later genetic analysis, genome-wide SNP genotypes for about three fifths of the 666 donors were used, and that subset was treated as a discovery cohort. All discovery cohort repertoires had been generated on a single sequencing platform. HLA typing covered class I and class II loci at four-digit resolution. Typing coverage varied by locus: about 629-640 donors for A, B, C, DRB1 and DQB1; about 520 for DQA1; nearly 610 for DPA1; 450 to 480 for DPB1. About five DR-DQ haplotypes were handled as single units for association and clustering because linkage in the cohort was strong. Among roughly 400 genotyped donors of the cohort, an average of approximately 240,000 unique TCR beta nucleotide sequences was sequenced per donor, of which 15% to 20% were non-productive. General conclusions and limits of the study: A later analysis found that most CMV-associated TCR beta chains appeared HLA-restricted, with HLA associations seemingly driven largely by CMV exposure. Correlated functional status among segregating V segments might reflect linkage disequilibrium, but an unknown experimental factor could not be ruled out. A total of 164 TCR beta chains were listed by the study as associated with cytomegalovirus. In a later genetic analysis, fewer N-insertions in productive TCRs were reported among donors in an Asian-associated ancestry cluster than the roughly 700-donor mean. It was suggested by the authors that the approach could potentially be generalized to other disease states and immunological phenotypes. In a later analysis, HLA-associated TCR beta chains showed more clonal expansion and lower generation probabilities than non-associated chains that were equally common. In vitro tests confirmed that a few of the cytomegalovirus-associated TCR beta chains recognize cytomegalovirus antigens. The cohort was sequenced for TCR beta chains only, and without alpha or paired-chain data the features that could be detected were limited. In a later analysis, TCR association rates were found to vary across HLA loci, with the most associated TCRs seen for DRB1 alleles and the fewest for HLA-C alleles. The earlier analysis of fewer than 750 of the donors excluded roughly 16 rarely observed V segments, including chromosome 9 orphons, because counts were too low. A further reported finding was that TCR beta sequences accurately predicted the HLA-A and HLA-B alleles for most subjects in the first cohort. Because HLA typing was missing for some donors at each locus, association tests included only the typed subset. The sequencing pipeline was judged likely to have produced a cluster of highly shared sequence variants as a technical artifact. A later analysis associated about 17,000 TCR beta sequences with specific HLA alleles at a false discovery rate of 0.05. An earlier analysis of 450 to 750 of the donors showed that most TCR beta V segments appeared in productive rearrangements either about 87% or about 30% of the time, which broadly matched IMGT annotations. Strong co-occurrence of HLA alleles, especially DR and DQ, made assigning TCR associations to individual alleles difficult. A later analysis reported that several top co-occurrence clusters appeared linked to parvovirus B19, influenza, CMV and Epstein-Barr virus. The presence/absence analyses assumed that sequencing depth was roughly uniform across donors, and that assumption may not be true. Some IMGT-functional V segments, including TRBV6-2 and TRBV6-3, could not be told apart with the 87-base-pair reads, so those segments were excluded. Across donors, most TCR sequences were observed very rarely, whereas some public TCRs were present in many individuals. A later genetic analysis associated a missense DCLRE1C variant with V-gene and J-gene trimming of TCR beta chains, and an independent cohort replicated the association. CMV serostatus was the only immune exposure information available for the cohort. In both the original and validation cohorts, the classifier was reported to diagnose cytomegalovirus status with high specificity and sensitivity.

The cohort was made up of approximately 700 healthy bone marrow donors. At the time of sampling, every cohort member was nominally healthy, though immune exposures that went unrecorded were likely present. The donor was CMV seronegative and was included in the group of about 350 seronegative cohort members. Every donor gave a peripheral blood sample, and the peripheral blood mononuclear cells from that sample were used for TCR beta sequencing. The Qiagen DNeasy Blood Extraction Kit was used to extract genomic DNA from the blood cell samples. The germline V gene specifies MDHEN as CDR1 and SYDVKM as CDR2. Trimmed from V: 7 bases; trimmed from J: 2 bases; junction bases lacking a gene match: 9. Including the terminal cysteine and phenylalanine, the CDR3 comprises 16 residues. The entry retains the CDR3 DNA only, 48 bases that are in frame from base 1.

This clonotype was sampled from a middle-aged man in good health and CMV-seronegative. The V gene is TRBV28 and the J gene is TRBJ2-7; 12 bases in the middle match TRBD1. The material sequenced was PBMCs. CDR3 sequence: CASTSTGTGGAYEQYF. The DNA sequence follows: TGTGCCAGCACTTCGACCGGGACAGGGGGCGCCTACGAGCAGTACTTC. The variable domain in full, with residues beyond the CDR3 obtained from the reference TRBV28 and TRBJ2-7 genes, is DVKVTQSSRYLVKRTGEKVFLECVQDMDHENMFWYRQDPGLGLRLIYFSYDVKMKEKGDIPEGYSVSREKKERFSLILESASTNQTSMYLCASTSTGTGGAYEQYFGPGTRLTVT.